The next 14 T cell receptor beta chains were all read from a single sample in a study of cytomegalovirus exposure and HLA in healthy donors. 13 Jbeta primers and 60 Vbeta primers were used for the PCR. Assay: immunoSEQ multiplex PCR; the TCRdb copy retains only in-frame clones and omits some. This sample has roughly 190,000 clones, with more than 60% found just once. Sequenced input: PBMCs. The receptors originated from a female donor in good health and CMV-seronegative.

The J gene is TRBJ2-1, the V gene TRBV7-6, with 8 positions matching TRBD2. From germline, CDR1 is SGHVS and CDR2 FNYEAQ. Trimming cost V 2 bases and J 6 bases; bases outside gene matches: 12. This CDR3 region has 17 residues. For the CDR3, the DNA is TGTGCCAGCAGCTTAATGCCTTTAGCGGGACACGGCAATGAGCAGTTCTTC. This sequence encodes CASSLMPLAGHGNEQFF.

The chain has TRBV5-4 and TRBJ1-2; no reliable D call. V lost 0 bases and J lost 1, with 7 bases in between. Germline V gene lookup returns CDR1 SGHNT and CDR2 YYREEE (reference sequence). This CDR3 is built from 14 residues. CDR3 coding DNA: TGTGCCAGCAGCTTGGTGGCAAATAACTATGGCTACACCTTC. Translating it yields CASSLVANNYGYTF. Looking up the rest from reference TRBV5-4 and TRBJ1-2 gives the full variable domain: ETGVTQSPTHLIKTRGQQVTLRCSSQSGHNTVSWYQQALGQGPQFIFQYYREEENGRGNFPPRFSGLQFPNYSSELNVNALELDDSALYLCASSLVANNYGYTFGSGTRLTVV.

This clone has more than one count but fewer than ten. The chain has TRBV5-1 and TRBJ1-1; no firm D call. CDR1 is SGHRS, CDR2 YFSETQ, per germline. The germline V and J ends were trimmed by 7 bases and 1 base, with 14 bases remaining between them. This CDR3 is built from 14 residues. The CDR3 reads CASGFSAGNTEAFF. Written as DNA, the CDR3 is TGCGCCAGCGGTTTCTCGGCGGGGAACACTGAAGCTTTCTTT.

CDR3 sequence: CASSPNRDIPSGNTIYF. The CDR3 nucleotides are TGTGCCAGCAGCCCCAACCGGGACATTCCTTCTGGAAACACCATATATTTT. This sequence joins TRBV21-1 and TRBJ1-3; TRBD1 is the table's D call, not checked against the DNA. TRBV21-1 is annotated as a pseudogene. The CDR3 sequence is 17 residues long.

The CDR3 DNA reads as TGTGCCAGTAGTATAGGTCTTGAAGCTTTCTTT. Residues: CASSIGLEAFF. The V call is TRBV19, the J call TRBJ1-1; D remains ambiguous. With 1 base removed from V and 7 bases from J, the gap between germline ends came to 4 bases. Germline-derived CDR1 and CDR2 are LNHDA and SQIVND (reference sequence). The CDR3 length is 11 residues.

The chain has TRBV27 and TRBJ1-1; D is ambiguous. CDR3 length equals 14 residues. Germline CDR1 and CDR2: MNHEY and SMNVEV (reference sequence). Trimming cost V 0 bases and J 4 bases, with 9 bases left between them. CDR3 sequence (DNA): TGTGCCAGCAGTTTATCACGGGTGCGCACTGAAGCTTTCTTT. Its protein product is CASSLSRVRTEAFF.

The V gene is TRBV28, the J gene TRBJ2-1, with 11 bases aligning to TRBD2. V lost 6 bases and J lost 0; bases outside the gene matches: 1. The V gene's germline CDR1 is MDHEN and CDR2 SYDVKM. This CDR3 has 15 residues. The CDR3 DNA reads TGTGCCAGCAGAACTAGCGGGAGCTCCTACAATGAGCAGTTCTTC. Protein product: CASRTSGSSYNEQFF.

The V call is TRBV6-6, the J call TRBJ2-5, with TRBD2 matching 8 bases. The CDR3 is 15 residues long. V gave up 3 bases and J gave up 3 bases; unmatched junction bases: 6. The germline V gene has CDR1 MNHNY and CDR2 SVGAGI (reference sequence). The CDR3 sequence: CASSYSGGAEETQYF. Here the CDR3 DNA reads TGTGCCAGCAGTTATTCCGGGGGGGCCGAAGAGACCCAGTACTTC.

This clone was seen only a few times. The J gene is TRBJ2-7, the V gene TRBV4-1, with 10 bases matching TRBD2. Germline V gene lookup returns CDR1 MGHRA and CDR2 YSYEKL. The CDR3 has 18 amino acids. V lost 1 base and J lost 2; bases outside the gene matches: 11. The CDR3 loop reads CASSQVGVAGGQAYEQYF. The CDR3 DNA reads as TGCGCCAGCAGCCAAGTTGGAGTAGCGGGAGGCCAAGCCTACGAGCAGTACTTC.

V gene TRBV9 combines with J gene TRBJ1-1, with 10 nucleotides matching TRBD1. With V trimmed by 0 bases and J by 4 bases, 3 bases remained unmatched. The germline CDR1 and CDR2 sequences are SGDLS and YYNGEE. The CDR3 runs 15 residues. This CDR3 reads CASSVARTGGTEAFF. DNA for the CDR3: TGTGCCAGCAGCGTAGCTCGGACAGGGGGCACTGAAGCTTTCTTT.

This chain joins TRBV29-1 and TRBJ2-7, with 9 nucleotides matching TRBD1. Germline V CDR1 and CDR2: SQVTM, ANQGSEA. V was pared by 8 bases and J by 2 bases, with 10 bases of the junction left unmatched. The CDR3 loop spans 14 amino acids. The DNA of the CDR3 is TGCAGCCTCGCCCCCGGGACAGGGACCTACGAGCAGTACTTC. Translating gives CSLAPGTGTYEQYF.

The chain joins TRBV7-2 to TRBJ2-3; 7 bases line up with TRBD2. This CDR3 has 15 residues. With 5 bases clipped from V and 0 bases from J, the junction kept 5 bases outside the gene matches. Germline loops: CDR1 SGHTA, CDR2 FQGNSA. In nucleotides, the CDR3 is TGTGCCAGCAGCATCGGGGGGACTAGCACAGATACGCAGTATTTT. Protein sequence: CASSIGGTSTDTQYF.

This chain connects TRBV27 to TRBJ1-1; D not certain. The CDR3 has 14 amino acids. The germline V gene has CDR1 MNHEY and CDR2 SMNVEV (reference sequence). The V gene lost 6 bases and the J gene lost 0 bases, with 11 bases spanning the gap. DNA of the CDR3: TGTGCCAGCAGCACGGGTCTACTGAACACTGAAGCTTTCTTT. Encoded protein: CASSTGLLNTEAFF.

As DNA, the CDR3 is TGTGCCAGCTCGACTAGCGGGGCCCCCTACGAGCAGTACTTC. It yields the protein CASSTSGAPYEQYF. This sequence joins TRBV5-6 and TRBJ2-7, with 11 bases aligning to TRBD2. Unmatched junction bases numbered 5, after V lost 7 bases and J lost 2 bases. The CDR3 consists of 14 residues. The V gene's germline CDR1 is SGHDT and CDR2 YYEEEE.